The 21 T cell receptor beta chains given below trace back to one sample, sequenced in a study of cytomegalovirus exposure and HLA in healthy donors. PCR primers comprised 60 Vbeta and 13 Jbeta primers. Assay used: immunoSEQ multiplex PCR; TCRdb lists only in-frame clones, some missing. The sample lists over 150,000 clones; 70% to 80% were seen once. The specimen sequenced was PBMCs. These receptors were collected from a girl between 5 and 17 years old in good health and CMV-seropositive.

This clone was counted a few times. J is TRBJ2-1 and V is TRBV2; D is unresolved. V was trimmed by 4 bases and J by 5 bases, leaving 15 bases between them. The germline V gene encodes CDR1 SNHLY and CDR2 FYNNEI. The CDR3 has 15 residues. The CDR3 protein is CASSADGPANNEQFF. The DNA for the CDR3 is TGTGCCAGCAGTGCCGATGGGCCCGCTAACAATGAGCAGTTCTTC. The complete variable domain, with remaining parts taken from reference TRBV2 and TRBJ2-1, reads EPEVTQTPSHQVTQMGQEVILRCVPISNHLYFYWYRQILGQKVEFLVSFYNNEISEKSEIFDDQFSVERPDGSNFTLKIRSTKLEDSAMYFCASSADGPANNEQFFGPGTRLTVL.

The J gene is TRBJ1-4, the V gene TRBV5-5; weak D call: TRBD1 (5 bases). CDR1 is SGHKS and CDR2 is YYEKEE in the germline V gene (reference sequence). CDR3 length: 15 residues. Between the trimmed V and J ends, which lost 0 bases and 3 bases, there was a span of 9 bases. The DNA for the CDR3 is TGTGCCAGCAGCTTGGCCGGGGGGGCTAATGAAAAACTGTTTTTT. Encoded protein: CASSLAGGANEKLFF.

Worth noting for this clone: The same CDR3 also results from other DNA sequences found in this sample. This chain uses TRBV7-9 with TRBJ1-6; 9 bases line up with TRBD1. V was clipped by 5 bases and J by 9 bases; unmatched bases: 5. The germline gives CDR1 SEHNR, CDR2 FQNEAQ (reference sequence). The CDR3 has 14 residues. The CDR3 loop reads CASSPQGAGSPLHF. In DNA form, the CDR3 reads TGTGCCAGCAGCCCACAGGGGGCAGGTTCACCCCTCCACTTT.

The DNA of the CDR3 is TGTGCCAGCAGTTTGGACAGGGGGAATGAGCAGTTCTTC. Encoded protein: CASSLDRGNEQFF. The chain is built from TRBV27 and TRBJ2-1; 10 positions match TRBD1. CDR3 size: 13 residues. CDR1 is MNHEY and CDR2 is SMNVEV in the germline V gene (reference sequence). J lost 7 bases, V lost 3 bases, and 0 bases had no gene match.

The rearrangement uses TRBV7-9 and TRBJ2-1; D unresolved. Germline CDR1 and CDR2: SEHNR and FQNEAQ (reference sequence). The V end lost 7 bases, the J end lost 7 bases, and 14 bases lay between the germline ends. The CDR3 loop spans 13 amino acids. CDR3 loop: CASTHAAANEQFF. The CDR3 region has the DNA TGTGCCAGCACCCACGCCGCCGCGAATGAGCAGTTCTTC.

The chain has TRBV4-3 and TRBJ2-7; the match to TRBD2 covers 11 bases. The CDR3 loop spans 18 amino acids. Germline V gives CDR1 LGHNA, CDR2 YSLEER. The ends lost 0 bases at V and 2 bases at J; junction bases unmatched: 9. The CDR3 DNA sequence: TGCGCCAGCAGCCAAGATGCTAGCGGGGGGATGATCGCCTACGAGCAGTACTTC. It is translated as CASSQDASGGMIAYEQYF.

The V call is TRBV6-5, the J call TRBJ1-2, with D maybe TRBD1 (6 bases). Germline loops: CDR1 MNHEY, CDR2 SVGAGI. This CDR3 contains 15 residues. V was shortened by 6 bases and J by 2 bases, with 16 bases between the two germline ends. The CDR3 region has the DNA TGTGCCAGCAGAACACAACCAGGGGTGAACTATGGCTACACCTTC. This encodes CASRTQPGVNYGYTF.

V gene TRBV6-6 combines with J gene TRBJ2-2; TRBD1 might be the D (6 bases). The CDR3 consists of 16 residues. Germline values: CDR1 MNHNY, CDR2 SVGAGI (reference sequence). Between the trimmed V and J ends, which lost 6 bases and 5 bases, there was a span of 19 bases. The CDR3 DNA reads as TGTGCCAGCAGCTCATATCTGGTAACAGGGACCGGGGAGCTGTTTTTT. Encoded protein: CASSSYLVTGTGELFF.

This clone turned up a few times. This chain uses TRBV5-1 with TRBJ2-7; 7 bases agree with TRBD2. CDR3 length equals 14 residues. V gave up 0 bases and J gave up 3 bases; unmatched junction bases: 3. Germline V CDR1 and CDR2: SGHRS, YFSETQ. The chain's CDR3 is CASSLDGGNYEQYF. The CDR3 DNA is TGCGCCAGCAGCTTGGACGGGGGGAACTACGAGCAGTACTTC.

The chain joins TRBV15 to TRBJ1-1; D perhaps matches TRBD1 (6 bases). This CDR3 is 17 amino acids long. Deletions cut 5 bases from V and 0 bases from J, with 19 bases between. Germline CDR1 LNHNV, CDR2 YYDKDF (reference sequence). CDR3 sequence (DNA): TGTGCCACCAGCGCCCCCGGGACACATCTAATGAACACTGAAGCTTTCTTT. Translated: CATSAPGTHLMNTEAFF. Based on the CDR3 plus reference TRBV15 and TRBJ1-1, the full variable domain is DAMVIQNPRYQVTQFGKPVTLSCSQTLNHNVMYWYQQKSSQAPKLLFHYYDKDFNNEADTPDNFQSRRPNTSFCFLDIRSPGLGDTAMYLCATSAPGTHLMNTEAFFGQGTRLTVV.

The V and J genes are TRBV10-3 and TRBJ2-1; 8 bases line up with TRBD2. This CDR3 contains 14 residues. With 3 bases clipped from V and 8 bases from J, the junction kept 6 bases outside the gene matches. Germline lookup yields CDR1 ENHRY and CDR2 SYGVKD. CDR3 sequence: CAISERGGSDEQFF. The CDR3 DNA is TGTGCCATCAGTGAACGGGGGGGCTCGGATGAGCAGTTCTTC.

This clone has only a few counts. This chain links TRBV6-1 with TRBJ2-7; D perhaps matches TRBD1 (5 bases). CDR3 length equals 12 residues. CDR1 is MNHNS, CDR2 SASEGT, per germline. V lost 11 bases and J 3 bases, leaving 14 bases between the germline ends. CDR3 sequence: CAVTGVLYEQYF. CDR3 nucleotides: TGTGCCGTTACAGGCGTCCTCTACGAGCAGTACTTC.

The chain is built from TRBV4-3 and TRBJ2-3, with TRBD2 identical over 14 bases. This CDR3 spans 16 amino acids. Germline V gives CDR1 LGHNA, CDR2 YSLEER. With V trimmed by 4 bases and J by 1 base, 1 base remained unmatched. CDR3 DNA sequence: TGCGCCAGCAGCCCGGGACTAGCGGGAGGCACAGATACGCAGTATTTT. Translation gives CASSPGLAGGTDTQYF.

The chain is built from TRBV10-3 and TRBJ1-1; TRBD1 matches at 9 bases. The CDR3 sequence is 14 residues long. CDR1 and CDR2 from the germline V gene are ENHRY and SYGVKD. J gave up 7 bases and V 3 bases, and 6 bases lay outside the gene matches. Written as DNA, the CDR3 is TGTGCCATCAGTGATCCCACAGGGGGCGGTGAAGCTTTCTTT. Translated: CAISDPTGGGEAFF.

This chain links TRBV6-6 with TRBJ1-3, with D perhaps TRBD1 (6 bases). This CDR3 has 15 residues. With 7 bases removed from V and 0 bases from J, the gap between germline ends came to 13 bases. CDR1 is MNHNY and CDR2 is SVGAGI in the germline V gene (reference sequence). CDR3 nucleotides: TGTGCCAGCACCCCGGACAGCAGCTCTGGAAACACCATATATTTT. Encoded protein: CASTPDSSSGNTIYF.

About this clone itself: In the same sample, other DNA sequences code for this CDR3. This rearrangement joins TRBV7-2 to TRBJ2-7; TRBD2 aligns across 8 bases. The germline CDR1 and CDR2 sequences are SGHTA and FQGNSA. V shed 1 base, J shed 2 bases, and the junction held 4 bases outside the gene matches. This CDR3 region has 15 residues. The CDR3 here is CASSLGAGAAYEQYF. The CDR3 DNA is TGTGCCAGCAGCTTAGGAGCGGGGGCCGCCTACGAGCAGTACTTC. Full variable domain (missing parts from reference TRBV7-2 and TRBJ2-7): GAGVSQSPSNKVTEKGKDVELRCDPISGHTALYWYRQSLGQGLEFLIYFQGNSAPDKSGLPSDRFSAERTGGSVSTLTIQRTQQEDSAVYLCASSLGAGAAYEQYFGPGTRLTVT.

The rearrangement joins TRBV14 to TRBJ1-6, with 9 bases aligning to TRBD1. This CDR3 comprises 15 residues. The junction had 6 bases not matched to a gene; V was cut back by 4 bases and J by 8 bases. CDR1 and CDR2 from the germline V gene are SGHDN and FVKESK. This chain's CDR3 is CASSPGTGLDSPLHF. DNA for the CDR3: TGTGCCAGCAGCCCAGGGACAGGGCTAGATTCACCCCTCCACTTT.

V usage is TRBV10-3 and J usage is TRBJ2-7, with TRBD1 matching 7 bases. The germline V gene encodes CDR1 ENHRY and CDR2 SYGVKD. The CDR3 loop spans 12 amino acids. Losses at the gene ends were 7 bases for V and 3 bases for J; bases not matched to a gene: 3. The CDR3 DNA is TGTGCCATCACCGGGGACAGCTACGAGCAGTACTTC. This codes for CAITGDSYEQYF.

The chain uses TRBV2 and TRBJ2-3, with D possibly being TRBD1 (5 bases). Germline CDR1 and CDR2: SNHLY and FYNNEI. The CDR3 extends over 13 amino acids. V gave up 3 bases and J gave up 6 bases, with 10 bases separating them. The DNA of the CDR3 is TGTGCCAGCAGTGATGGGGCTGTCGATACGCAGTATTTT. Translating gives CASSDGAVDTQYF.

This rearrangement joins TRBV11-2 to TRBJ2-4, with D perhaps matching TRBD2 (6 bases). The CDR3 is 15 amino acids. V gave up 1 base and J gave up 2 bases, with 9 bases separating them. Germline V gene data show CDR1 as SGHAT and CDR2 as FQNNGV. This CDR3 reads CASSLAGVTKNIQYF. The CDR3 bases are TGTGCCAGCAGCTTAGCGGGGGTCACCAAAAACATTCAGTACTTC.

The V and J genes are TRBV28 and TRBJ1-3, with 7 bases fitting TRBD1. CDR3 size: 13 residues. Per the germline V gene, CDR1 is MDHEN and CDR2 is SYDVKM. Unmatched junction bases numbered 5, after V lost 8 bases and J lost 4 bases. CDR3 sequence (DNA): TGTGCCAGCGTAACAGGGGTCGGAAACACCATATATTTT. The encoded protein is CASVTGVGNTIYF.